One and the same sample provided the 29 T cell receptor beta chains below, sequenced in a study of shared clonotypes between healthy human individuals. The repertoire was sequenced with immunoSEQ multiplex PCR; TCRdb's copy has only in-frame clones and lacks some. The repertoire has roughly 2,000,000 clones, 85% to 95% of them found once; the top ten carry about 1.7%. Naive CD8 cells lacked CD45RO, underwent positive selection for CCR7 and left out terminally differentiated effector memory CD45RA+ cells. The source material was naive CD8+ T cells from PBMCs. The receptors derive from a man between 18 and 29 years old in good health. Some clones in this sample may be carry-over from other donors' samples.

The gene calls are TRBV9 and TRBJ2-1; D is perhaps TRBD2 (6 bases). The CDR3 runs to 14 residues. The germline V and J ends were trimmed by 3 bases and 7 bases, with 14 bases remaining between them. Per the germline V gene, CDR1 is SGDLS and CDR2 is YYNGEE. The CDR3 loop is CASSDGTRGNEQFF. CDR3 DNA sequence: TGTGCCAGCAGCGACGGGACTCGCGGTAATGAGCAGTTCTTC.

Remarks on this clone: A junction end diverges from the germline sequence, so it may reflect a read error. V gene TRBV4-1 combines with J gene TRBJ1-1, with a possible D match to TRBD1 (5 bases). Per the germline V gene, CDR1 is MGHRA and CDR2 is YSYEKL. The CDR3 consists of 12 residues. The CDR3: CASRRQNAEAFF. The CDR3 region has the DNA TGCGCCAGCAGACGACAGAACGCTGAAGCTTTCTTT.

About this clone itself: Since a far larger clone is one base different, this is likely a read error. The chain has TRBV28 and TRBJ2-7; the match to TRBD1 covers 7 bases. Germline assignment: CDR1 MDHEN and CDR2 SYDVKM. The CDR3 has 12 residues. J gave up 5 bases and V 6 bases, and 4 bases lay outside the gene matches. CDR3 loop: CASSSGQDEQYF. CDR3 nucleotides: TGTGCCAGCAGCTCCGGACAGGACGAGCAGTACTTC. Variable domain in full (rest from reference TRBV28 and TRBJ2-7): DVKVTQSSRYLVKRTGEKVFLECVQDMDHENMFWYRQDPGLGLRLIYFSYDVKMKEKGDIPEGYSVSREKKERFSLILESASTNQTSMYLCASSSGQDEQYFGPGTRLTVT.

The gene calls are TRBV7-9 and TRBJ2-1, with D maybe TRBD2 (6 bases). The CDR3 runs to 15 residues. V was pared by 6 bases and J by 6 bases, with 18 bases between. CDR1 is SEHNR and CDR2 is FQNEAQ in the germline V gene (reference sequence). CDR3: CASRPGTQPSNEQFF. CDR3 nucleotides: TGTGCCAGCAGACCCGGGACTCAGCCATCCAATGAGCAGTTCTTC.

The chain is built from TRBV2 and TRBJ2-1; no clear D. The CDR3 extends over 14 amino acids. Germline V gene data show CDR1 as SNHLY and CDR2 as FYNNEI. With 6 bases removed from V and 0 bases from J, the gap between germline ends came to 9 bases. This CDR3 is CASRRYSSYNEQFF. CDR3 nucleotides: TGTGCCAGCAGGCGGTACAGCTCCTACAATGAGCAGTTCTTC.

The CDR3 region has the DNA TGCGCCAGCGGGCCCGGCGGGAACAAGGATGAGCAGTTCTTC. Amino acids: CASGPGGNKDEQFF. J is TRBJ2-1 and V is TRBV5-1; possible D gene TRBD2, 6 bases. CDR1 and CDR2 (germline): SGHRS, YFSETQ. V lost 7 bases and J lost 8, with 19 bases in between. The CDR3 is 14 amino acids.

This clone appeared a single time. The chain is built from TRBV2 and TRBJ2-2, with 8 bases lining up with TRBD2. This CDR3 is built from 17 residues. With 6 bases clipped from V and 4 bases from J, the junction kept 13 bases outside the gene matches. From germline, CDR1 is SNHLY and CDR2 FYNNEI. The CDR3 sequence is CASSHTAGDRGTGELFF. The CDR3 nucleotides are TGTGCCAGCAGCCATACAGCGGGAGACCGGGGCACCGGGGAGCTGTTTTTT.

The V call is TRBV6-5, the J call TRBJ1-1, with D unclear. Germline CDR1 and CDR2: MNHEY and SVGAGI. This CDR3 comprises 14 residues. The ends were cut back, 6 bases at V and 4 bases at J, with 15 bases in the middle. The CDR3 loop is CASRQRLSRTEAFF. CDR3 DNA sequence: TGTGCCAGCAGACAAAGGTTGTCGCGCACTGAAGCTTTCTTT.

The V and J genes are TRBV7-8 and TRBJ2-1; TRBD1 matches at 7 bases. J lost 2 bases, V lost 3 bases, and 10 bases had no gene match. The CDR3 is 17 amino acids. In germline, CDR1 is SGHVS, CDR2 FQNEAQ. Here the CDR3 reads CASSFRGLGGAYNEQFF. The CDR3 DNA reads TGTGCCAGCAGCTTCCGGGGCCTAGGGGGCGCCTACAATGAGCAGTTCTTC.

About this clone: Within the sample, other DNA sequences also encode this same CDR3. The rearrangement uses TRBV9 and TRBJ2-5; D tentatively fits TRBD1 or TRBD2 (5 bases each). Germline values: CDR1 SGDLS, CDR2 YYNGEE. This CDR3 spans 11 amino acids. V lost 7 bases, J lost 4 bases, and 8 bases lay in between. The CDR3 loop is CASSRGETQYF. DNA for the CDR3: TGTGCCAGCTCGAGGGGAGAGACCCAGTACTTC. Combining the CDR3 with reference TRBV9 and TRBJ2-5 gives the whole variable domain DSGVTQTPKHLITATGQRVTLRCSPRSGDLSVYWYQQSLDQGLQFLIQYYNGEERAKGNILERFSAQQFPDLHSELNLSSLELGDSALYFCASSRGETQYFGPGTRLLVL.

This clone is a singleton in its sample. The V gene is TRBV2, the J gene TRBJ1-6; a weak D match, TRBD1 (6 bases). The CDR3 totals 13 residues. In germline, CDR1 is SNHLY, CDR2 FYNNEI. Trimming cost V 8 bases and J 12 bases, with 17 bases left between them. The CDR3 reads CASSGHPRRPLHF. The CDR3 nucleotides read TGTGCCAGCTCGGGACACCCTCGGAGACCCCTCCACTTT.

The CDR3 sequence is CASSDAPLGTQYF. CDR3 nucleotides: TGTGCCAGCAGCGACGCCCCCCTGGGGACCCAGTACTTC. The V gene is TRBV9, the J gene TRBJ2-5; no clear D. The germline V gene encodes CDR1 SGDLS and CDR2 YYNGEE. The ends were cut back, 3 bases at V and 7 bases at J, with 13 bases in the middle. This CDR3 contains 13 residues.

V gene TRBV19 combines with J gene TRBJ2-7, with D possibly being TRBD1 or TRBD2 (5 bases each). The germline CDR1 and CDR2 sequences are LNHDA and SQIVND (reference sequence). The CDR3 consists of 14 residues. Deletions cut 2 bases from V and 9 bases from J, with 17 bases between. CDR3 in DNA: TGTGCCAGTAGTATAAATGGGGACGATACGAGGCAGTACTTC. Protein: CASSINGDDTRQYF.

The chain combines TRBV7-9 with TRBJ1-2, with 7 bases aligning to TRBD1. J lost 0 bases, V lost 5 bases, and 9 bases had no gene match. Germline V CDR1 and CDR2: SEHNR, FQNEAQ (reference sequence). CDR3 size: 16 residues. Here the CDR3 reads CASSPPPGTANYGYTF. The CDR3, as DNA: TGTGCCAGCAGCCCACCCCCCGGGACAGCTAACTATGGCTACACCTTC. Combining the CDR3 with reference TRBV7-9 and TRBJ1-2 gives the whole variable domain DTGVSQNPRHKITKRGQNVTFRCDPISEHNRLYWYRQTLGQGPEFLTYFQNEAQLEKSRLLSDRFSAERPKGSFSTLEIQRTEQGDSAMYLCASSPPPGTANYGYTFGSGTRLTVV.

This clone is a singleton in its sample. This chain connects TRBV27 to TRBJ1-4; the match to TRBD1 covers 7 bases. The germline CDR1 and CDR2 sequences are MNHEY and SMNVEV (reference sequence). Trimming cost V 4 bases and J 7 bases; bases outside gene matches: 6. The CDR3 covers 14 residues. CDR3 protein: CASSSHRGGEKLFF. The CDR3 coding sequence is TGTGCCAGCAGTTCCCACAGGGGTGGTGAAAAACTGTTTTTT. Supplemented by reference TRBV27 and TRBJ1-4, the full variable domain reads EAQVTQNPRYLITVTGKKLTVTCSQNMNHEYMSWYRQDPGLGLRQIYYSMNVEVTDKGDVPEGYKVSRKEKRNFPLILESPSPNQTSLYFCASSSHRGGEKLFFGSGTQLSVL.

The rearrangement joins TRBV28 to TRBJ2-7, with D unclear. The germline V gene has CDR1 MDHEN and CDR2 SYDVKM. This CDR3 has 15 residues. V was cut by 3 bases and J by 3 bases, with 15 bases left in between. The CDR3 is CASSFRSRNSYEQYF. The CDR3 nucleotides read TGTGCCAGCAGTTTTAGATCGAGGAACAGCTACGAGCAGTACTTC.

The chain carries TRBV15 and TRBJ1-3; D not resolved. The length of the CDR3 is 14 residues. Germline V CDR1 and CDR2: LNHNV, YYDKDF (reference sequence). V was trimmed by 3 bases and J by 4 bases, leaving 10 bases between them. The CDR3 loop is CATSRRGGGNTIYF. CDR3 coding DNA: TGTGCCACCAGCAGGCGAGGAGGCGGAAACACCATATATTTT.

The chain is built from TRBV28 and TRBJ1-3; the D gene is possibly TRBD1 (6 bases). V gave up 6 bases and J gave up 0 bases, with 15 bases separating them. CDR3 size: 16 residues. From germline, CDR1 is MDHEN and CDR2 SYDVKM. In DNA form, the CDR3 reads TGTGCCAGCAGACACCTTACAGGGCCCTCTGGAAACACCATATATTTT. This encodes CASRHLTGPSGNTIYF.

The chain combines TRBV30 with TRBJ2-7; D gene unclear. The CDR3 has 14 residues. The ends were cut back, 0 bases at V and 5 bases at J, with 14 bases in the middle. Germline V gives CDR1 GTSNPN, CDR2 SVGIG (reference sequence). For the CDR3, the DNA is TGTGCCTGGAGTGTACGGTTCCTGTCTCACGAGCAGTACTTC. Translation: CAWSVRFLSHEQYF.

The chain joins TRBV7-3 to TRBJ2-1, with 9 bases identical to TRBD2. The V gene end was trimmed by 2 bases and the J gene end by 9 bases; junction bases not matched to a gene: 8. In germline, CDR1 is SGHTA, CDR2 FQGTGA. This CDR3 region has 15 residues. The CDR3 region has the DNA TGTGCCAGCAGCTTAGCGGGAGGGAGGAGTGGTGAGCAGTTCTTC. Its translation is CASSLAGGRSGEQFF.

The chain has TRBV19 and TRBJ2-3, with D uncertain. V dropped 0 bases and J dropped 3 bases, with 7 bases sitting between them. CDR1 and CDR2 (germline): LNHDA, SQIVND (reference sequence). This CDR3 comprises 14 residues. In DNA, the CDR3 is TGTGCCAGTAGTATAGATCTAGAGACAGATACGCAGTATTTT. This sequence encodes CASSIDLETDTQYF.

The chain uses TRBV27 and TRBJ2-1; D unresolved. The germline gives CDR1 MNHEY, CDR2 SMNVEV (reference sequence). Between the trimmed V and J ends, which lost 8 bases and 3 bases, there was a span of 11 bases. This CDR3 region has 13 residues. DNA for the CDR3: TGTGCCAGCGCGGTGGCGGTCTACAATGAGCAGTTCTTC. Amino acid sequence: CASAVAVYNEQFF.

The J gene is TRBJ2-7, the V gene TRBV7-2; 8 nucleotides agree with TRBD2. The CDR3 totals 15 residues. V gave up 0 bases and J gave up 3 bases; unmatched junction bases: 4. Germline V gene lookup returns CDR1 SGHTA and CDR2 FQGNSA. The CDR3 loop is CASSLATSAYYEQYF. The CDR3 nucleotides read TGTGCCAGCAGCTTAGCGACTAGCGCTTACTACGAGCAGTACTTC.

This rearrangement joins TRBV29-1 to TRBJ2-7; D possibly matches TRBD1 or TRBD2 (5 bases each). V was trimmed by 6 bases and J by 2 bases, leaving 17 bases between them. Germline CDR1 is SQVTM and CDR2 is ANQGSEA. The CDR3 consists of 14 residues. CDR3 in amino acids: CSVPGPLPPYEQYF. Here the CDR3 DNA reads TGCAGCGTCCCGGGACCCCTACCCCCCTACGAGCAGTACTTC.

The gene calls are TRBV5-5 and TRBJ2-7, with D perhaps matching TRBD1 (6 bases). Germline CDR1 reads SGHKS; CDR2 reads YYEKEE (reference sequence). The CDR3 contains 16 residues. V was shortened by 4 bases and J by 3 bases, with 20 bases between the two germline ends. The CDR3 loop is CASSKGPGVIFYEQYF. The CDR3 nucleotides read TGTGCCAGCAGCAAGGGGCCAGGGGTTATTTTCTACGAGCAGTACTTC.

The V call is TRBV9, the J call TRBJ2-1; 8 bases align to TRBD2. Germline lookup yields CDR1 SGDLS and CDR2 YYNGEE. The trim removed 4 bases at V and 6 bases at J, leaving 12 bases unmatched. The CDR3 runs to 16 residues. The CDR3 protein is CASSPYSAGVRNEQFF. The CDR3 DNA is TGTGCCAGCAGCCCTTACTCAGCGGGAGTCCGCAATGAGCAGTTCTTC.

V usage is TRBV9 and J usage is TRBJ1-1; no clear D. There are 14 residues in the CDR3. Trimming removed 0 bases from V and 5 bases from J, with 11 bases in between. Germline V gene lookup returns CDR1 SGDLS and CDR2 YYNGEE. CDR3 loop: CASSVGVTDTEAFF. The CDR3 DNA sequence: TGTGCCAGCAGCGTAGGGGTCACGGATACTGAAGCTTTCTTT. Full variable domain (remainder filled in from reference TRBV9 and TRBJ1-1): DSGVTQTPKHLITATGQRVTLRCSPRSGDLSVYWYQQSLDQGLQFLIQYYNGEERAKGNILERFSAQQFPDLHSELNLSSLELGDSALYFCASSVGVTDTEAFFGQGTRLTVV.

The count of this clone is one. This chain links TRBV10-2 with TRBJ2-7; 8 nucleotides agree with TRBD1. Unmatched junction bases numbered 17, after V lost 4 bases and J lost 6 bases. The CDR3 spans 17 residues. Germline V gene data show CDR1 as WSHSY and CDR2 as SAAADI. The CDR3 is CASSGIGQGFVLGEQYF. As DNA, the CDR3 is TGCGCCAGCAGTGGGATCGGACAGGGCTTTGTTTTAGGCGAGCAGTACTTC.

V gene TRBV9 combines with J gene TRBJ2-2, with 8 bases identical to TRBD2. The V segment lost 0 bases and the J segment 4 bases; nucleotides outside the gene matches: 14. In germline, CDR1 is SGDLS, CDR2 YYNGEE. CDR3 length: 19 amino acids. CDR3 residues: CASSVGDSGTFLSTGELFF. CDR3 DNA sequence: TGTGCCAGCAGCGTAGGGGATAGCGGGACTTTCTTGAGCACCGGGGAGCTGTTTTTT.